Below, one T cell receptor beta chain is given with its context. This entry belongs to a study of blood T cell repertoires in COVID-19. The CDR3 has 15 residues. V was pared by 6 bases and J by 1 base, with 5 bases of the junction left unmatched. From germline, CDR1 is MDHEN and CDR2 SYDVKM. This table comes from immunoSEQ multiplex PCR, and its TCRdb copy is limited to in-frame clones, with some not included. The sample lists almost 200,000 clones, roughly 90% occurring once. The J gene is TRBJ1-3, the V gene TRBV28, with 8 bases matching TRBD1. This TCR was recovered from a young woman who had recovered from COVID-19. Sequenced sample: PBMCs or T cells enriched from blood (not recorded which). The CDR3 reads CASSQGAGSGNTIYF. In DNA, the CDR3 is TGTGCCAGCAGCCAGGGGGCTGGGTCTGGAAACACCATATATTTT.